Listed here are 25 T cell receptor beta chains from one sample, sequenced in a study of cytomegalovirus exposure and HLA in healthy donors. Primers for the PCR totalled 60 Vbeta and 13 Jbeta. Some clones are missing from TCRdb's copy, which holds only in-frame ones; the method was immunoSEQ multiplex PCR. The repertoire holds about 110,000 clones, with around 74% as singletons. The material sequenced was PBMCs. These receptors were obtained from a middle-aged man in good health and CMV-seronegative.

This clone was recorded a few times. V is TRBV7-2 and J is TRBJ2-1, with a weak D call TRBD2 (7 bases). CDR1 and CDR2 (germline): SGHTA, FQGNSA. This CDR3 region has 15 residues. V was clipped by 6 bases and J by 10 bases, with 22 bases between them. The CDR3, as DNA: TGTGCCAGCAGTCCGAATGAGGGCCGGGGGGCCGAGCAGTTCTTC. Translated: CASSPNEGRGAEQFF. Supplemented by reference TRBV7-2 and TRBJ2-1, the full variable domain reads GAGVSQSPSNKVTEKGKDVELRCDPISGHTALYWYRQSLGQGLEFLIYFQGNSAPDKSGLPSDRFSAERTGGSVSTLTIQRTQQEDSAVYLCASSPNEGRGAEQFFGPGTRLTVL.

The chain carries TRBV6-5 and TRBJ2-7; 8 bases map to TRBD1. J gave up 2 bases and V 6 bases, and 6 bases lay outside the gene matches. Germline CDR1 MNHEY, CDR2 SVGAGI. The CDR3 is 14 residues long. The CDR3 bases are TGTGCCAGCAGCCCGGGACAGGTAACCTACGAGCAGTACTTC. Amino acids: CASSPGQVTYEQYF.

The chain couples TRBV18 to TRBJ1-1, with 7 nucleotides matching TRBD1. The germline V gene has CDR1 KGHSH and CDR2 LQKENI. There are 16 residues in the CDR3. With V trimmed by 3 bases and J by 5 bases, 12 bases remained unmatched. The CDR3: CASSPIIRTGGTEAFF. The CDR3 coding sequence is TGTGCCAGCTCACCCATAATTCGGACAGGAGGGACTGAAGCTTTCTTT.

The chain links TRBV13 to TRBJ1-5; D is possibly TRBD1 (6 bases). The CDR3 has 13 amino acids. Germline values: CDR1 PRHDT, CDR2 FYEKMQ (reference sequence). V was clipped by 5 bases and J by 6 bases, with 11 bases between them. The DNA for the CDR3 is TGTGCCAGCAGCCTCAACAGGGTTCAGCCCCAGCATTTT. Amino acid sequence: CASSLNRVQPQHF.

The chain employs TRBV2 and TRBJ1-5; TRBD1 might be the D (5 bases). The CDR3 runs to 15 residues. From germline, CDR1 is SNHLY and CDR2 FYNNEI. The V end lost 4 bases, the J end lost 3 bases, and 13 bases lay between the germline ends. Written as DNA, the CDR3 is TGTGCCAGCAGTGGGCAGGGCCTTTTCAATCAGCCCCAGCATTTT. It specifies CASSGQGLFNQPQHF.

This chain joins TRBV28 and TRBJ1-2; D ambiguous. The CDR3 has 15 residues. Germline CDR1 and CDR2: MDHEN and SYDVKM. The V gene lost 6 bases and the J gene lost 1 base, with 15 bases spanning the gap. The chain's CDR3 is CASRMLFSVNYGYTF. CDR3 coding DNA: TGTGCCAGCAGGATGCTGTTTTCAGTTAACTATGGCTACACCTTC.

The chain joins TRBV6-5 to TRBJ1-5, with 8 bases fitting TRBD1. The germline gives CDR1 MNHEY, CDR2 SVGAGI. The J segment lost 6 bases and the V segment lost 5 bases, leaving 6 bases of the junction unmatched. CDR3 length: 14 residues. CDR3 sequence: CASSTDRGAQPQHF. In nucleotides, the CDR3 is TGTGCCAGCAGTACCGACAGGGGAGCTCAGCCCCAGCATTTT.

The chain employs TRBV27 and TRBJ1-4, with 7 nucleotides matching TRBD1. The CDR3 totals 14 residues. The V gene end was trimmed by 6 bases and the J gene end by 7 bases; junction bases not matched to a gene: 8. The germline V gene encodes CDR1 MNHEY and CDR2 SMNVEV (reference sequence). For the CDR3, the DNA is TGTGCCAGCAGCCGAGACAGGGTTGGTGAAAAACTGTTTTTT. Encoded protein: CASSRDRVGEKLFF.

This rearrangement joins TRBV5-1 to TRBJ1-4, with TRBD1 matching 7 bases. Looked up from germline, CDR1 is SGHRS and CDR2 is YFSETQ. The CDR3 is made up of 15 amino acids. The V segment lost 3 bases and the J segment 0 bases; nucleotides outside the gene matches: 2. Written as DNA, the CDR3 is TGCGCCAGCAGCTGGGGGACAGCAACTAATGAAAAACTGTTTTTT. It translates to CASSWGTATNEKLFF.

This chain links TRBV7-2 with TRBJ2-7, with 13 bases that match TRBD2. The CDR3 contains 16 residues. After removal of 1 base from V and 9 bases from J, the junction contained 9 bases not matched to a gene. Germline V gives CDR1 SGHTA, CDR2 FQGNSA. CDR3 sequence reads: CASSLGSTSGRFVQYF. In DNA, the CDR3 is TGTGCCAGCAGCTTAGGGTCGACTAGCGGGAGGTTTGTGCAGTACTTC.

The chain employs TRBV5-1 and TRBJ2-6, with TRBD1 matching 7 bases. Per the germline V gene, CDR1 is SGHRS and CDR2 is YFSETQ. The CDR3 consists of 17 residues. V was pared by 4 bases and J by 0 bases, with 7 bases of the junction left unmatched. In nucleotides, the CDR3 is TGCGCCAGCAGCGGGACAGTTTCCCGCTCTGGGGCCAACGTCCTGACTTTC. Translating it yields CASSGTVSRSGANVLTF.

CDR3 nucleotide sequence: TGTGCCAGCAGTTTAAATTATCCGGGAAGCTCCTACGAGCAGTACTTC. Translation gives CASSLNYPGSSYEQYF. The V call is TRBV28, the J call TRBJ2-7; D possibly corresponds to TRBD2 (5 bases). The germline V gene encodes CDR1 MDHEN and CDR2 SYDVKM. This CDR3 is 16 amino acids long. V gave up 2 bases and J gave up 0 bases, with 14 bases separating them.

The chain is built from TRBV4-3 and TRBJ2-3; perhaps TRBD1 as D (6 bases). This CDR3 spans 14 amino acids. Germline V gene data show CDR1 as LGHNA and CDR2 as YSLEER. The ends were cut back, 4 bases at V and 2 bases at J, with 10 bases in the middle. For the CDR3, the DNA is TGCGCCAGCAGCCGAGGGGGAATCACAGATACGCAGTATTTT. Its protein product is CASSRGGITDTQYF.

CDR3 coding DNA: TGTGCCAGCAGCGCCGGGACAGGGTCACCCCTGAACTATGGCTACACCTTC. It yields the protein CASSAGTGSPLNYGYTF. V and J are TRBV5-8 and TRBJ1-2, with 9 bases that match TRBD1. The CDR3 covers 17 residues. V lost 4 bases to trimming and J lost 2 bases; unmatched junction nucleotides: 12. Germline CDR1 and CDR2: SGHTS and YDEGEE.

In its sample, this clone was seen a few times. The DNA of the CDR3 is TGCGCCAGCAGTGATGAGACAGCTAGCAATCAGCCCCAGCATTTT. Protein sequence: CASSDETASNQPQHF. The rearrangement links TRBV10-2 to TRBJ1-5; D may be TRBD1 (5 bases). With 3 bases removed from V and 0 bases from J, the gap between germline ends came to 9 bases. Germline CDR1 WSHSY, CDR2 SAAADI. The CDR3 has 15 residues.

The rearrangement joins TRBV6-6 to TRBJ1-1; D not resolved. V lost 2 bases and J 6 bases, leaving 10 bases between the germline ends. Germline CDR1 and CDR2: MNHNY and SVGAGI (reference sequence). This CDR3 has 13 residues. Here the CDR3 DNA reads TGTGCCAGCAGTTACCAGTTGTGGTCTGAAGCTTTCTTT. It encodes CASSYQLWSEAFF.

The rearrangement joins TRBV27 to TRBJ2-1, with 10 bases lining up with TRBD2. V lost 1 base to trimming and J lost 5 bases; unmatched junction nucleotides: 8. Germline CDR1 is MNHEY and CDR2 is SMNVEV (reference sequence). This CDR3 has 17 residues. The CDR3: CASSLYPLAGADNEQFF. The CDR3 DNA sequence: TGTGCCAGCAGTTTATATCCCCTAGCGGGAGCGGACAATGAGCAGTTCTTC.

The V call is TRBV4-1, the J call TRBJ2-3; TRBD2 aligns across 8 bases. Germline CDR1 is MGHRA and CDR2 is YSYEKL. The CDR3 is 15 amino acids. The V and J ends lost 2 bases and 2 bases, in that order; junction bases with no gene match: 3. The CDR3 reads CASSQHGLATDTQYF. Here the CDR3 DNA reads TGCGCCAGCAGCCAACATGGACTAGCCACAGATACGCAGTATTTT.

CDR3 DNA: TGTGCCATCAGAGAGGACAGTTCGAACACTGAAGCTTTCTTT. It codes for CAIREDSSNTEAFF. The rearrangement uses TRBV10-3 and TRBJ1-1; possible D gene TRBD1, 6 bases. CDR1 is ENHRY, CDR2 SYGVKD, per germline. The V and J ends lost 6 bases and 1 base respectively, with 12 bases between them. CDR3 length: 14 residues.

This chain connects TRBV2 to TRBJ2-6; D gene unclear. This CDR3 spans 15 amino acids. Trimming left V 6 bases short and J 4 bases short, with 13 bases between. Per germline, CDR1 SNHLY and CDR2 FYNNEI. Here the CDR3 DNA reads TGTGCCAGCAGCCCGAGAGGTTCCGGGGCCAACGTCCTGACTTTC. Translated: CASSPRGSGANVLTF.

Only one count was recorded for this clone. The rearrangement uses TRBV6-1 and TRBJ2-7, with 10 bases that match TRBD2. CDR3 length equals 15 residues. The V and J ends lost 6 bases and 0 bases, in that order; junction bases with no gene match: 5. Germline CDR1 and CDR2: MNHNS and SASEGT. CDR3 bases: TGTGCCAGCAGAGAACTAGCGGGGCTCTCCTACGAGCAGTACTTC. This gives the protein CASRELAGLSYEQYF.

The V gene is TRBV27, the J gene TRBJ1-5; 7 nucleotides line up with TRBD1. The CDR3 covers 15 residues. J gave up 2 bases and V 5 bases, and 6 bases lay outside the gene matches. In germline, CDR1 is MNHEY, CDR2 SMNVEV (reference sequence). This chain's CDR3 is CASSNLDRGNQPQHF. Written as DNA, the CDR3 is TGTGCCAGCAGTAATCTCGACAGGGGCAATCAGCCCCAGCATTTT.

The chain joins TRBV6-5 to TRBJ2-7; D uncertain. The CDR3 extends over 13 amino acids. Germline CDR1 MNHEY, CDR2 SVGAGI. The germline V and J ends were trimmed by 4 bases and 7 bases, with 14 bases remaining between them. The CDR3 DNA is TGTGCCAGCAGTTTGGGCCTATCCCGGGAGCAGTACTTC. Protein product: CASSLGLSREQYF.

The chain joins TRBV4-3 to TRBJ1-2, with D perhaps matching TRBD1 (5 bases). Looked up from germline, CDR1 is LGHNA and CDR2 is YSLEER. CDR3 length: 18 residues. V was shortened by 0 bases and J by 4 bases, with 21 bases between the two germline ends. The CDR3 spells CASSQDLLRLGGSYGYTF. The CDR3 bases are TGCGCCAGCAGCCAAGATCTTCTAAGATTGGGGGGGTCCTATGGCTACACCTTC.

This rearrangement joins TRBV29-1 to TRBJ2-4, with 8 nucleotides matching TRBD1. Germline V lookup: CDR1 SQVTM, CDR2 ANQGSEA. CDR3 size: 18 residues. V gave up 6 bases and J gave up 2 bases; unmatched junction bases: 18. The CDR3, as DNA: TGCAGCGTAGGCCGTGAGAGCGACAGGGGAGATCCCAAAAACATTCAGTACTTC. Residues: CSVGRESDRGDPKNIQYF.